The sample holds many counts of the clone carrying this TCR beta chain. The germline CDR1 and CDR2 sequences are MDHEN and SYDVKM. There are 14 residues in the CDR3. Trimming left V 2 bases short and J 6 bases short, with 11 bases between. The sample originates from a study of T cells after posttransplantation cyclophosphamide. The assay was immunoSEQ multiplex PCR, and TCRdb's table has in-frame clones only and misses some. The sample is made up of around 35,000 clones, none counted only once. The sample comprised PBMCs. The receptor comes from a woman aged 45-60 years in good health and a related stem cell transplant donor. The chain carries TRBV28 and TRBJ1-5; D may be TRBD1 (5 bases). CDR3 residues: CASSLLGAPQPQHF. CDR3 sequence (DNA): TGTGCCAGCAGTTTACTAGGGGCCCCTCAGCCCCAGCATTTT.